The T cell receptor (beta chain) under discussion was sequenced for a study of T-cell memory formation after mild COVID-19. Study context: Clustering of TCRs was largely donor specific. Regarding the study as a whole: Contracting clones from day 15 to 85 showed balanced CD4/CD8; later expanders favored CD4+. Prior to infection, memory already included some responding clones, suggesting cross-reactive memory joined.

It was 5'RACE with constant-segment primers that produced the TCR alpha and TCR beta cDNA libraries, which carried sample barcodes and UMIs. TCRdb re-analysed the 5' RACE reads in MiXCR, keeping a single row per CDR3 protein. The repertoire holds approximately 570,000 distinct CDR3 sequences, with under 20% as singletons. Notes on this clonotype: Antigen: not known.

What was sequenced was PBMCs or a T cell subset sorted from them (not recorded which). This TCR came from an adult woman who had mild COVID-19 (a few samples of this study predate the infection). Cell type and time point are not known.

CDR3 loop: CASSELPLSSYEQYF. Written as DNA, the CDR3 is TGTGCCAGCAGTGAACTGCCTTTGAGCTCCTACGAGCAGTACTTC. V is TRBV2 and J is TRBJ2-7; D gene ambiguous. V was shortened by 2 bases and J by 0 bases, with 11 bases between the two germline ends. The CDR3 has 15 amino acids. Germline V lookup: CDR1 SNHLY, CDR2 FYNNEI.